The clone carrying this T cell receptor beta chain showed up many times. What it binds is not known. Trimming removed 5 bases at V and 3 bases at J, with 11 bases between. This CDR3 contains 13 residues. In germline, CDR1 is SGHTA, CDR2 FQGNSA. The data were taken from a study of identical twins. Study-wide results and caveats: Analyses of zero insertions could, in part, be confounded by invariant MAIT and iNKT cells.

MiXCR, run by TCRdb on the 5' RACE reads, gives a single entry per CDR3 protein. Here the sample spans around 300,000 distinct CDR3 sequences, 6.5% to 9.5% being singletons. The sample also formed part of further work on yellow fever vaccine responses in identical twins.

The source is a young woman in good health. The chain has TRBV7-2 and TRBJ2-7; weak D call: TRBD1 (6 bases). The specimen was memory (CD45RO+) T cells sorted from blood. CDR3 protein: CASSPARGYEQYF. The CDR3 region has the DNA TGTGCCAGCAGCCCCGCCAGGGGCTACGAGCAGTACTTC.